A single sample is the source of the 5 T cell receptor beta chains below, sequenced in a study of T cells in Graves' hyperthyroidism and ophthalmopathy. Amplified TCR beta CDR3 regions came from RNA transcripts. First-round RT-PCR targeting the TCR CDR3 was performed with the HTBI primer set. TCRdb called the multiplex PCR reads again in MiXCR, with one record for every CDR3 protein. The sample includes about 410,000 distinct CDR3 sequences, about 14% of them seen just once. The sample taken for sequencing was blood. The receptors here all came from a woman in her thirties with Graves' ophthalmopathy.

This clonotype occurred many times. The rearrangement joins TRBV6-5 to TRBJ2-5, with 8 positions matching TRBD1. V shed 3 bases, J shed 4 bases, and the junction held 7 bases outside the gene matches. This CDR3 contains 15 residues. Germline V gene data show CDR1 as MNHEY and CDR2 as SVGAGI. CDR3 in DNA: TGTGCCAGCAGTTATACCCGGGACAGGCGAGAGACCCAGTACTTC. Translating gives CASSYTRDRRETQYF.

This clonotype was counted ten times or more. The chain employs TRBV20-1 and TRBJ1-1; the D is unclear. Germline V gene sequence: CDR1 DFQATT, CDR2 SNEGSKA (reference sequence). V shed 3 bases and J shed 4 bases, with 9 bases lying between them. The CDR3 has 12 amino acids. The CDR3 is CSARTGSTEAFF. As DNA, the CDR3 is TGCAGTGCTAGGACGGGGAGCACTGAAGCTTTCTTT.

As regards this clonotype: Possible read error: a much larger clone is one base away. The rearrangement joins TRBV20-1 to TRBJ1-2; D not certain. The CDR3 runs 11 residues. Trimming cost V 4 bases and J 3 bases, with 6 bases left between them. Germline V CDR1 and CDR2: DFQATT, SNEGSKA (reference sequence). The CDR3 reads CSAKRDYGYTF. The CDR3 DNA reads as TGCAGTGCTAAGAGGGACTATGGCTACACCTTC.

This clonotype was counted between two and nine times. This chain uses TRBV6-1 with TRBJ2-1, with 10 bases lining up with TRBD2. The CDR3 extends over 16 amino acids. J was trimmed by 2 bases and V by 6 bases; bases with no gene match: 7. Germline CDR1 MNHNS, CDR2 SASEGT. The CDR3 sequence is CASRKKLAGTYNEQFF. Here the CDR3 DNA reads TGTGCCAGCAGGAAAAAACTAGCGGGGACCTACAATGAGCAGTTCTTC.

This clonotype was observed many times. In nucleotides, the CDR3 is TGTGCCAGCAGCCAAGGATGGGCCCCAAACAATGAGCAGTTCTTC. Translating it yields CASSQGWAPNNEQFF. The V call is TRBV3-1, the J call TRBJ2-1; D uncertain. CDR1 LGHDT and CDR2 YNNKEL come from the germline V gene (reference sequence). V shed 1 base and J shed 5 bases, with 12 bases lying between them. There are 15 residues in the CDR3.